Below are 9 T cell receptor beta chains sequenced from a single sample in a study of T cell responses to AZD1222 COVID-19 vaccine. Profiled with immunoSEQ multiplex PCR; TCRdb holds only in-frame clones, not every one. This repertoire shows over 150,000 clones, around 94% found once; its top ten account for approximately 1.5%. The sample in question was peripheral blood, obtained 28 days after the second AZD1222 dose. The origin of the receptors is an adult who received the AZD1222 COVID-19 vaccine.

The chain recombines TRBV4-1 with TRBJ2-4, with D tentatively TRBD2 (6 bases). Germline loops: CDR1 MGHRA, CDR2 YSYEKL. V lost 0 bases, J lost 8 bases, and 20 bases lay in between. The CDR3 totals 17 residues. CDR3 region: CASSQDNFGTTGDIQYF. CDR3 DNA sequence: TGCGCCAGCAGCCAAGATAATTTCGGGACCACGGGGGACATTCAGTACTTC.

CDR3 sequence (DNA): TGTGCCAGCAGCTACCAACAGCGCACTGAAGCTTTCTTT. Amino acid sequence: CASSYQQRTEAFF. The chain recombines TRBV3-1 (or the pseudogene TRBV3-2) with TRBJ1-1; no firm D call. The CDR3 consists of 13 residues. The V end was cut by 5 bases, the J end by 4 bases, with 11 bases between. Germline assignment: CDR1 LGHDT and CDR2 YNNKEL (reference sequence).

A word on this clone: The same CDR3 can be traced to other DNA sequences in this sample. The chain carries TRBV30 and TRBJ2-1; TRBD1 matches 11 bases. Looked up from germline, CDR1 is GTSNPN and CDR2 is SVGIG (reference sequence). Trimming removed 2 bases from V and 7 bases from J; junction bases left unmatched: 4. The CDR3 totals 14 residues. This CDR3 is CAWSSGQGDNEQFF. Here the CDR3 DNA reads TGTGCCTGGAGTTCGGGACAGGGGGATAATGAGCAGTTCTTC.

The chain is built from TRBV7-2 and TRBJ2-6; 8 bases line up with TRBD1. The ends lost 5 bases at V and 0 bases at J; junction bases unmatched: 6. The CDR3 loop spans 17 amino acids. Germline-derived CDR1 and CDR2 are SGHTA and FQGNSA. The CDR3 nucleotides are TGTGCCAGCAGCAAGGACAGGGTTAGCTCTGGGGCCAACGTCCTGACTTTC. Translating gives CASSKDRVSSGANVLTF.

This chain joins TRBV12-3 or TRBV12-4 and TRBJ1-5; D not resolved. Between the trimmed V and J ends, which lost 3 bases and 0 bases, there was a span of 3 bases. The CDR3 extends over 13 amino acids. As DNA, the CDR3 is TGTGCCAGCAGTTTCTTTAGCAATCAGCCCCAGCATTTT. This codes for CASSFFSNQPQHF.

This chain links TRBV9 with TRBJ1-2; D not certain. Trimming took 0 bases from V and 4 from J, leaving 13 bases between them. The CDR3 length is 15 residues. Germline values: CDR1 SGDLS, CDR2 YYNGEE. The CDR3 sequence: CASSVEEGLTYGYTF. Here the CDR3 DNA reads TGTGCCAGCAGCGTAGAGGAGGGTTTAACCTATGGCTACACCTTC.

The chain employs TRBV6-6 and TRBJ1-2, with 7 bases aligning to TRBD1. The trim removed 0 bases at V and 2 bases at J, leaving 3 bases unmatched. CDR3 size: 15 residues. Germline assignment: CDR1 MNHNY and CDR2 SVGAGI (reference sequence). CDR3 in DNA: TGTGCCAGCAGTTACTCTCCACAGGGGAACTATGGCTACACCTTC. It is translated as CASSYSPQGNYGYTF.

This chain connects TRBV5-1 to TRBJ1-1, with D unresolved. V gave up 3 bases and J gave up 3 bases, with 9 bases separating them. Germline CDR1 is SGHRS and CDR2 is YFSETQ. The CDR3 contains 13 residues. In DNA form, the CDR3 reads TGCGCCAGCAGCTCCAGTGGAGACACTGAAGCTTTCTTT. It specifies CASSSSGDTEAFF.

The J gene is TRBJ2-7, the V gene TRBV4-3; TRBD2 matches at 13 bases. The J segment lost 6 bases and the V segment lost 3 bases, leaving 20 bases of the junction unmatched. CDR3 length: 20 residues. Looked up from germline, CDR1 is LGHNA and CDR2 is YSLEER. In DNA, the CDR3 is TGCGCCAGCAGCCACAGTATACCGCCGGGACTAGCGGGGTTGACTGGCGAGCAGTACTTC. Its translation: CASSHSIPPGLAGLTGEQYF.